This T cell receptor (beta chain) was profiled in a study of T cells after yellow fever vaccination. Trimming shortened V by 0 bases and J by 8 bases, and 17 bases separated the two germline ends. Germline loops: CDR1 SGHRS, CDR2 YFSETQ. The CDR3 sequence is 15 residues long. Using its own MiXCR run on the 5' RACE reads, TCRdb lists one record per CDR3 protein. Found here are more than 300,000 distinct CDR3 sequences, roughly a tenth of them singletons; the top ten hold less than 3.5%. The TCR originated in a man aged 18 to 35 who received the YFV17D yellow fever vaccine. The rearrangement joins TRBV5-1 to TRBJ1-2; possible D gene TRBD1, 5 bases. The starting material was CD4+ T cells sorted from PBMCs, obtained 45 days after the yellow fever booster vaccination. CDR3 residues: CASSLGLGTQGGYTF. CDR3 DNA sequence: TGCGCCAGCAGCTTGGGCCTCGGGACCCAGGGCGGCTACACCTTC.